This record concerns one T cell receptor beta chain sequence. V was cut by 5 bases and J by 10 bases, with 15 bases left in between. Germline values: CDR1 SGHVS, CDR2 FQNEAQ. The CDR3 consists of 13 residues. The data are from a study of blood T cell repertoires in COVID-19. Study background: Researchers got acute and convalescent COVID-19 samples from the United States, Italy and Spain.

TCRdb's table, derived via immunoSEQ multiplex PCR, lists solely in-frame clones and lacks some. The sample lists tens of thousands of clones; around 80% were seen once. The clonotype comes from a man aged 50-60 years with acute or convalescent COVID-19. This rearrangement joins TRBV7-8 to TRBJ2-1; D not resolved. Material: peripheral blood. CDR3 DNA sequence: TGTGCCAGCAGCCCTTTTATGCTGAGCGAGCAGTTCTTC. It specifies CASSPFMLSEQFF.